These 2 T cell receptor beta chains were all obtained from the same sample, sequenced in a study of T cell responses to AZD1222 COVID-19 vaccine. Sequencing used immunoSEQ multiplex PCR; TCRdb keeps in-frame clones, though not all of them. The data contain 130,000 to 150,000 clones, around 90% of them singletons. The material sequenced was peripheral blood, taken on day 0 of AZD1222 vaccination. The receptors stem from an adult in good health.

The chain carries TRBV2 and TRBJ1-3; no reliable D call. The CDR3 is 15 amino acids. Trimming took 6 bases from V and 0 from J, leaving 12 bases between them. CDR1 and CDR2 from the germline V gene are SNHLY and FYNNEI. The CDR3 loop is CASSLQRNSGNTIYF. The CDR3 DNA sequence: TGTGCCAGCAGCCTCCAACGCAACTCTGGAAACACCATATATTTT.

CDR3 DNA sequence: TGTGCCAGCACAGATCCACCCGGGGCTGGCTACACCTTC. Its protein is CASTDPPGAGYTF. The J gene is TRBJ1-2, the V gene TRBV2; weak D call: TRBD1 (5 bases). The V end was cut by 7 bases, the J end by 7 bases, with 16 bases between. The CDR3 is 13 residues long. Germline V gene data show CDR1 as SNHLY and CDR2 as FYNNEI.